This TCR beta chain was profiled in a study of shared clonotypes between healthy human individuals. Study-level findings and limits: Though the depth was large, rarefaction showed that sorted-subset sequencing was incomplete.

A note on this clone: Its antigen is still unknown.

Assay runs were performed at deep level. Some clones are missing from TCRdb's copy, which holds only in-frame ones; the method was immunoSEQ multiplex PCR. The table has about 2.2 million clones, 90% to 95% seen once. The CDR3 covers 15 residues. Trimming removed 7 bases from V and 8 bases from J; junction bases left unmatched: 15. Germline V gives CDR1 SGDLS, CDR2 YYNGEE. Naive CD8 isolation took CD45RO-negative cells positively selected for CCR7 and excluded terminally differentiated effector memory CD45RA+ cells. The genes are TRBV9 and TRBJ2-1; 7 bases align to TRBD2. Sequencing was carried out using naive CD8+ T cells from PBMCs. The sequence was collected from a man younger than 35 in good health. Some clones in this sample may be carry-over from other donors' samples. CDR3 DNA sequence: TGTGCCAGCGGCCCGGTTGGCGGGGGAGTCTATGAGCAGTTCTTC. Translating it yields CASGPVGGGVYEQFF.